The 12 T cell receptor beta chains listed next were all sequenced from one sample in a study of cytomegalovirus exposure and HLA in healthy donors. The study ran its PCR with 60 Vbeta and 13 Jbeta primers. Assay used: immunoSEQ multiplex PCR; TCRdb lists only in-frame clones, some missing. The sample yields about 190,000 clones, of which the top ten take up 5.5% to 7.5%. Sequenced input: PBMCs. Source of these receptors: a man aged 30 to 45 in good health and CMV-seronegative.

This rearrangement joins TRBV7-2 to TRBJ1-5; TRBD1 matches at 8 bases. The CDR3 is 15 amino acids. Germline V gene lookup returns CDR1 SGHTA and CDR2 FQGNSA. The V gene end was trimmed by 5 bases and the J gene end by 6 bases; junction bases not matched to a gene: 9. The CDR3 region is CASSLGQGGFQPQHF. CDR3 nucleotide sequence: TGTGCCAGCAGCCTAGGACAGGGAGGTTTTCAGCCCCAGCATTTT.

The chain employs TRBV5-4 and TRBJ1-2; 8 positions agree with TRBD1. The CDR3 runs 16 residues. Germline CDR1 is SGHNT and CDR2 is YYREEE (reference sequence). Trimming removed 0 bases from V and 2 bases from J; junction bases left unmatched: 6. The CDR3 region is CASSLDRDRLNYGYTF. CDR3 bases: TGTGCCAGCAGCTTGGACAGGGACAGGTTAAACTATGGCTACACCTTC.

As DNA, the CDR3 is TGTGCCAGCAGCCCAGATGAGGGGGTCCCCTATGGCTACACCTTC. Its translation: CASSPDEGVPYGYTF. V and J are TRBV9 and TRBJ1-2, with D possibly matching TRBD1 (6 bases). Germline CDR1 and CDR2: SGDLS and YYNGEE. This CDR3 has 15 residues. The V end lost 4 bases, the J end lost 4 bases, and 17 bases lay between the germline ends.

The V and J genes are TRBV5-1 and TRBJ2-7, with TRBD2 identical over 9 bases. The junction had 9 bases not matched to a gene; V was cut back by 4 bases and J by 1 base. CDR1 SGHRS and CDR2 YFSETQ come from the germline V gene. The CDR3 runs to 16 residues. This CDR3 reads CASSPAAGGLSYEQYF. CDR3 nucleotide sequence: TGCGCCAGCAGCCCGGCAGCGGGAGGCCTTTCCTACGAGCAGTACTTC.

The V and J genes are TRBV2 and TRBJ2-3, with 7 bases fitting TRBD1. This CDR3 comprises 15 residues. The J segment lost 4 bases and the V segment lost 5 bases, leaving 9 bases of the junction unmatched. The germline V gene encodes CDR1 SNHLY and CDR2 FYNNEI. CDR3 in DNA: TGTGCCAGCAGTTCACGGGCAGGGGGACCAGATACGCAGTATTTT. This codes for CASSSRAGGPDTQYF.

This clone is called medium-sized based on its frequency. The chain couples TRBV9 to TRBJ2-3; D possibly corresponds to TRBD2 (6 bases). Trimming cost V 3 bases and J 6 bases, with 8 bases left between them. Looked up from germline, CDR1 is SGDLS and CDR2 is YYNGEE. This CDR3 has 12 residues. CDR3 bases: TGTGCCAGCAGCGGCCGGGGGGATACGCAGTATTTT. Translating it yields CASSGRGDTQYF.

This chain uses TRBV7-3 with TRBJ2-3; 8 nucleotides match TRBD2. Germline V CDR1 and CDR2: SGHTA, FQGTGA. The CDR3 loop spans 16 amino acids. V lost 4 bases to trimming and J lost 7 bases; unmatched junction nucleotides: 13. CDR3 nucleotides: TGTGCCAGCAGCTCCCGGGGACGCGGGAGGAGGAATACGCAGTATTTT. Translating gives CASSSRGRGRRNTQYF.

The J gene is TRBJ2-2, the V gene TRBV9, with 15 bases that match TRBD2. V lost 3 bases to trimming and J lost 2 bases; unmatched junction nucleotides: 11. The V gene's germline CDR1 is SGDLS and CDR2 YYNGEE. The length of the CDR3 is 20 residues. This CDR3 reads CASSAAMGLAGGGNTGELFF. The DNA of the CDR3 is TGTGCCAGCAGCGCCGCGATGGGACTAGCGGGGGGAGGAAACACCGGGGAGCTGTTTTTT.

The V and J genes are TRBV2 and TRBJ1-2; TRBD1 matches at 7 bases. Germline CDR1 and CDR2: SNHLY and FYNNEI. V lost 3 bases, J lost 2 bases, and 6 bases stayed unmatched. This CDR3 contains 15 residues. The CDR3 region has the DNA TGTGCCAGCAGTGAGACCCCGGGACAGAACTATGGCTACACCTTC. Protein: CASSETPGQNYGYTF.

The CDR3 sequence: CASSATGLAVGDTQYF. Here the CDR3 DNA reads TGTGCCAGCAGCGCGACGGGACTAGCGGTTGGGGATACGCAGTATTTT. The rearrangement uses TRBV7-7 and TRBJ2-3, with TRBD2 matching over 11 bases. Germline CDR1 and CDR2: SSHAT and FNYEAQ (reference sequence). J was trimmed by 6 bases and V by 5 bases; bases with no gene match: 10. CDR3 length: 16 amino acids.

The chain recombines TRBV19 with TRBJ2-7; 8 bases map to TRBD2. CDR3 length equals 16 residues. The ends lost 5 bases at V and 2 bases at J; junction bases unmatched: 11. Germline-derived CDR1 and CDR2 are LNHDA and SQIVND (reference sequence). This CDR3 is CASSPYVAGGPYEQYF. The CDR3 nucleotides read TGTGCCAGTAGTCCCTACGTCGCGGGGGGCCCCTACGAGCAGTACTTC.

This chain uses TRBV4-3 with TRBJ2-7, with 8 bases lining up with TRBD1. The CDR3 totals 15 residues. J gave up 6 bases and V 3 bases, and 10 bases lay outside the gene matches. The germline gives CDR1 LGHNA, CDR2 YSLEER. In nucleotides, the CDR3 is TGCGCCAGCAGCCAGGGGACAGGTGAGGGGGGCGAGCAGTACTTC. This sequence encodes CASSQGTGEGGEQYF.